There are many counts of the clone carrying this T cell receptor (beta chain). Specified time point: newly diagnosed GD, antithyroid drugs for less than 3 months. PBMC-extracted RNA yielded the TCR library. Arm-PCR of CDR3 regions and iRepertoire HTBI primers were the basis on which TCR beta libraries were built. Via MiXCR, TCRdb re-called the multiplex PCR reads, giving one row per CDR3 protein. The sample includes 450,000 to 650,000 distinct CDR3 sequences, around 16% of them seen just once. Germline assignment: CDR1 LGHDT and CDR2 YNNKEL (reference sequence). This CDR3 has 14 amino acids. Trimming cost V 3 bases and J 1 base, with 9 bases left between them. The sample belongs to a study of regulatory T cells in long-lasting Graves disease. This sample also belongs to another study, concerning T cells in Graves' hyperthyroidism and ophthalmopathy.

This specimen was peripheral blood mononuclear cells (PBMCs), taken at new diagnosis, from a patient treated with antithyroid drugs. This clonotype was sampled from a woman aged 35-60 years with Graves disease. The V call is TRBV3-1, the J call TRBJ1-1, with a possible D match to TRBD1 (6 bases). The CDR3 sequence is CASSHLQGNTEAFF. The CDR3 DNA sequence: TGTGCCAGCAGCCACCTACAGGGGAACACTGAAGCTTTCTTT.